This TCR beta chain is drawn from a study of blood T cell repertoires in COVID-19. Study-level background: Samples representing acute and convalescent COVID-19 were sourced from the United States, Italy and Spain.

Sequenced by immunoSEQ multiplex PCR; TCRdb stores in-frame clones only, minus some. The sample records over 150,000 clones, 70% to 85% being singletons. This clone was seen only once. Trimming left V 1 base short and J 0 bases short, with 7 bases between. Germline loops: CDR1 LNHNV, CDR2 YYDKDF (reference sequence). The CDR3 sequence is 15 residues long. V is TRBV15 and J is TRBJ2-1, with D unresolved. This receptor was obtained from a human donor in a cohort sampled during active COVID-19. Sequenced: peripheral blood. The CDR3 DNA sequence: TGTGCCACCAGCAGAGCACACCTCTCCTACAATGAGCAGTTCTTC. Its protein is CATSRAHLSYNEQFF.